The clone carrying this T cell receptor beta chain was detected once. Its antigen is unknown. PCR primers comprised 60 Vbeta and 13 Jbeta primers. Using immunoSEQ multiplex PCR, the repertoire was profiled, and TCRdb retains in-frame clones only, with some absent. The table shows about 150,000 clones, with nearly 80% occurring only once. This sample was included in a study of cytomegalovirus exposure and HLA in healthy donors. Study findings and constraints: It was reported that the classifier diagnosed cytomegalovirus status with high specificity and sensitivity in both the original and validation cohorts.

Trimming cost V 3 bases and J 9 bases; bases outside gene matches: 11. CDR1 is SGDLS, CDR2 YYNGEE, per germline. This CDR3 spans 16 amino acids. Donors consisted of healthy bone marrow donors. The V call is TRBV9, the J call TRBJ1-6, with 8 bases matching TRBD1. Sample: PBMCs. This TCR was sampled from a woman between 40 and 55 years old in good health and CMV-seronegative. CDR3 amino acids: CASSATGQARSSPLHF. The DNA of the CDR3 is TGTGCCAGCAGCGCTACGGGACAGGCCCGGAGTTCACCCCTCCACTTT.